In this sample, the clone carrying this TCR beta chain turned up a few times. Its antigen remains unknown. This entry comes from a study of Ad26.COV2.S vaccination and SARS-CoV-2 variants. In the study overall: Donor was in the COV1001 Ad26.COV2.S trial arm. Study results and limitations: Compared with placebo recipients, vaccine recipients had higher spike-specific TCR breadth. For non-spike TCRs, breadth in vaccine recipients resembled that in placebo recipients.

This sample's treatment: about 20 received Ad26.COV2.S at low or high dose, single or two shots; about 5 received placebo; per-sample allocation not given. Day 63 after the first injection of vaccine or placebo was the sampling time. An Ad26 vector that expressed Wuhan-strain SARS-CoV-2 spike constituted the vaccine. CDR1 and CDR2 from the germline V gene are MDHEN and SYDVKM. There are 14 residues in the CDR3. J gave up 3 bases and V 9 bases, and 8 bases lay outside the gene matches. Sequencing used immunoSEQ multiplex PCR; TCRdb keeps in-frame clones, though not all of them. The sample records roughly 510,000 clones, 70% to 90% being singletons.

Sequenced here: peripheral blood, sampled in a trial of Ad26.COV2.S vaccine versus placebo. V and J are TRBV28 and TRBJ2-1, with 7 bases aligning to TRBD2. This TCR derives from a person between 18 and 60 years old who received the Ad26.COV2.S COVID-19 vaccine or a placebo. The CDR3, as DNA: TGTGCCAGTAGTCCCGGGACTAACTACAATGAGCAGTTCTTC. Protein sequence: CASSPGTNYNEQFF.